This T cell receptor (beta chain) originates from a study of technical replicates of blood from a handful of donors. TCRdb's copy holds only in-frame clones and misses some; the assay was immunoSEQ multiplex PCR. The repertoire consists of approximately 49,000 clones, with about 90% occurring once and the leading ten covering about 3.7%. Sequenced material: PBMCs. This TCR was recovered from a human donor in good health. Some clones in this sample may be carry-over from other donors' samples.

The CDR3 protein is CASSIRTSGDPNRYEQYF. In nucleotides, the CDR3 is TGTGCCAGTAGTATAAGGACTAGCGGGGACCCCAACCGCTACGAGCAGTACTTC. The chain combines TRBV19 with TRBJ2-7, with TRBD2 identical over 12 bases. Germline values: CDR1 LNHDA, CDR2 SQIVND (reference sequence). Trimming removed 2 bases from V and 3 bases from J; junction bases left unmatched: 11. The CDR3 covers 18 residues. Together with reference TRBV19 and TRBJ2-7, the CDR3 gives the full variable domain: DGGITQSPKYLFRKEGQNVTLSCEQNLNHDAMYWYRQDPGQGLRLIYYSQIVNDFQKGDIAEGYSVSREKKESFPLTVTSAQKNPTAFYLCASSIRTSGDPNRYEQYFGPGTRLTVT.